The 4 T cell receptor delta chains presented below share a single source sample, sequenced in a study of human gamma delta and Vdelta1 T cells. Antigens for these TCRs are unknown. TCRdb re-called the PCR reads using CATT. The repertoire holds 5,500 to 7,500 delta-chain clones, more than 35% seen once, with approximately 9% in the top ten. Sequencing was carried out using Vdelta1 gamma-delta T cells from blood grown in culture (DOT cells). The receptor source for this set is a human donor in good health.

The rearrangement uses TRDV1 and TRDJ1; D is possibly TRDD3 (6 bases). V lost 6 bases, J lost 0 bases, and 35 bases lay in between. The CDR3 extends over 22 amino acids. CDR1 and CDR2 from the germline V gene are TSWWSYY and QGS. The CDR3 DNA sequence: TGTGCTCTTGGAGCCCCCACTTCAGCGGGGGTCCGACCCGGGGATTACACCGATAAACTCATCTTT. This encodes CALGAPTSAGVRPGDYTDKLIF.

This clone turned up a few times. The same CDR3 also results from other DNA sequences found in this sample. V is TRDV1 and J is TRDJ1, with 8 bases that match TRDD3. The trim removed 8 bases at V and 7 bases at J, leaving 30 bases unmatched. From germline, CDR1 is TSWWSYY and CDR2 QGS. This CDR3 comprises 20 residues. CDR3 sequence: CALFSGARFKLGAPGGKLIF. The CDR3 nucleotides are TGTGCTCTTTTCAGCGGGGCTCGGTTTAAACTGGGGGCCCCAGGGGGTAAACTCATCTTT.

This clone was found a few times. This chain uses TRDV1 with TRDJ1, with TRDD3 matching 12 bases. J lost 8 bases, V lost 4 bases, and 20 bases had no gene match. This CDR3 spans 19 amino acids. The germline V gene encodes CDR1 TSWWSYY and CDR2 QGS. In nucleotides, the CDR3 is TGTGCTCTTGGGGGACCTTCCTTCCGCTACTGGGGGATACATGGAAAACTCATCTTT. Protein sequence: CALGGPSFRYWGIHGKLIF.

This clone was detected only a few times. The rearrangement uses TRDV1 and TRDJ1; D assignment may be TRDD2 or TRDD3 (5 bases each). The CDR3 loop spans 21 amino acids. The germline V and J ends were trimmed by 0 bases and 0 bases, with 26 bases remaining between them. CDR1 TSWWSYY and CDR2 QGS come from the germline V gene. This chain's CDR3 is CALGELESPTMGPLYTDKLIF. In DNA, the CDR3 is TGTGCTCTTGGGGAACTAGAATCCCCTACGATGGGGCCCCTGTACACCGATAAACTCATCTTT.